These 31 T cell receptor beta chains were all obtained from the same sample, sequenced in a study of T cells in localized non-small cell lung cancer. The table came from immunoSEQ multiplex PCR; TCRdb's copy has only in-frame clones and leaves some out. The sample shows about 78,000 clones, 70% to 90% of them seen only once. The sample in question was peripheral blood, obtained before any cancer treatment. Receptor source: a man between 40 and 70 years old with stage I lung adenocarcinoma.

V usage is TRBV7-3 and J usage is TRBJ2-7; 7 bases are shared with TRBD1. The CDR3 is made up of 14 amino acids. V lost 4 bases to trimming and J lost 2 bases; unmatched junction nucleotides: 5. Germline CDR1 is SGHTA and CDR2 is FQGTGA. The chain's CDR3 is CASSSGDSPYEQYF. The CDR3 region has the DNA TGTGCCAGCAGCTCCGGGGACAGCCCCTACGAGCAGTACTTC.

J is TRBJ1-2 and V is TRBV4-3, with 8 bases lining up with TRBD1. The CDR3 loop spans 13 amino acids. With 1 base clipped from V and 5 bases from J, the junction kept 0 bases outside the gene matches. Germline CDR1 LGHNA, CDR2 YSLEER. The CDR3 coding sequence is TGCGCCAGCAGCCAAGGGACAGGGTATGGCTACACCTTC. It encodes CASSQGTGYGYTF.

The genes are TRBV5-8 and TRBJ1-1; D uncertain. The germline V gene encodes CDR1 SGHTS and CDR2 YDEGEE. Trimming pared 0 bases from V and 3 bases from J, leaving 6 bases between. CDR3 length: 13 residues. The DNA for the CDR3 is TGTGCCAGCAGCTTGGCGGGATACACTGAAGCTTTCTTT. Its protein is CASSLAGYTEAFF.

This clone was counted once. The genes are TRBV18 and TRBJ2-1; the D is unclear. This CDR3 is 14 amino acids long. Germline loops: CDR1 KGHSH, CDR2 LQKENI. Trimming left V 3 bases short and J 6 bases short, with 12 bases between. CDR3 sequence (DNA): TGTGCCAGCTCACCTTCGCGCAAGACCAATGAGCAGTTCTTC. Translated, it gives CASSPSRKTNEQFF.

V gene TRBV13 combines with J gene TRBJ2-2; 7 positions match TRBD2. Looked up from germline, CDR1 is PRHDT and CDR2 is FYEKMQ (reference sequence). The length of the CDR3 is 17 residues. V trimming: 2 bases; J trimming: 0 bases; junction bases outside the gene matches: 6. This CDR3 reads CASSLPLGLPNTGELFF. CDR3 DNA: TGTGCCAGCAGCTTACCCCTGGGACTACCGAACACCGGGGAGCTGTTTTTT.

V gene TRBV15 combines with J gene TRBJ1-2; D is possibly TRBD1 (5 bases). Germline V gene data show CDR1 as LNHNV and CDR2 as YYDKDF (reference sequence). The CDR3 length is 15 residues. With 3 bases removed from V and 0 bases from J, the gap between germline ends came to 11 bases. The DNA of the CDR3 is TGTGCCACCAGCAGGACCCGGGACGCTAACTATGGCTACACCTTC. Its translation: CATSRTRDANYGYTF.

This clone was counted only a few times. The chain recombines TRBV18 with TRBJ2-5; no clear D gene. Trimming shortened V by 2 bases and J by 1 base, and 5 bases separated the two germline ends. Germline V lookup: CDR1 KGHSH, CDR2 LQKENI. The CDR3 has 13 residues. The CDR3 loop is CASSPEIQETQYF. CDR3 nucleotides: TGTGCCAGCTCACCAGAGATCCAAGAGACCCAGTACTTC.

The gene calls are TRBV5-8 and TRBJ2-7, with no clear D. The germline V gene encodes CDR1 SGHTS and CDR2 YDEGEE. The CDR3 is made up of 13 amino acids. The V and J ends lost 0 bases and 1 base respectively, with 5 bases between them. The CDR3: CASSLEQSYEQYF. CDR3 DNA: TGTGCCAGCAGCTTGGAACAGTCCTACGAGCAGTACTTC.

The V call is TRBV6-1, the J call TRBJ2-7; 9 bases align to TRBD1. Germline-derived CDR1 and CDR2 are MNHNS and SASEGT. With V trimmed by 4 bases and J by 6 bases, 10 bases remained unmatched. This CDR3 is built from 15 residues. The CDR3 coding sequence is TGTGCCAGCAGTGCCTGGGACAGGGTGAGGGGCGAGCAGTACTTC. Its translation: CASSAWDRVRGEQYF.

The chain links TRBV29-1 to TRBJ2-1; D is ambiguous. Trimming shortened V by 5 bases and J by 2 bases, and 10 bases separated the two germline ends. The germline gives CDR1 SQVTM, CDR2 ANQGSEA. CDR3 length: 13 amino acids. Here the CDR3 reads CSVPGSTYNEQFF. The CDR3 DNA sequence: TGCAGCGTTCCCGGCAGCACCTACAATGAGCAGTTCTTC.

The rearrangement uses TRBV5-4 and TRBJ2-4; 8 bases map to TRBD2. Losses at the gene ends were 10 bases for V and 5 bases for J; bases not matched to a gene: 11. Germline V gene data show CDR1 as SGHNT and CDR2 as YYREEE (reference sequence). The CDR3 totals 14 residues. The CDR3 protein is CAYGISGNENIQYF. CDR3 in DNA: TGTGCCTACGGGATTAGCGGGAACGAAAACATTCAGTACTTC.

This chain uses TRBV4-3 with TRBJ1-2; D gene unclear. Germline assignment: CDR1 LGHNA and CDR2 YSLEER. Trimming pared 1 base from V and 6 bases from J, leaving 15 bases between. This CDR3 is built from 15 residues. The CDR3 here is CASSQVVADRDGYTF. The DNA of the CDR3 is TGCGCCAGCAGCCAAGTTGTGGCTGATAGGGATGGCTACACCTTC.

The rearrangement links TRBV23-1 to TRBJ1-1, with TRBD1 identical over 10 bases. TRBV23-1 is an ORF for which the function is uncertain. V lost 3 bases and J lost 5; bases outside the gene matches: 12. The CDR3 is 17 residues long. DNA of the CDR3: TGCGCCAGCAGTCAGAAATCGAAGGACAGGGGGTGGACTGAAGCTTTCTTT. Protein product: CASSQKSKDRGWTEAFF.

CDR3 protein: CASSAKLRDSPRNNEQFF. The CDR3 nucleotides read TGTGCCAGCAGTGCTAAGCTTCGGGACTCCCCCCGAAACAATGAGCAGTTCTTC. The chain couples TRBV27 to TRBJ2-1; perhaps TRBD2 as D (6 bases). The germline V gene encodes CDR1 MNHEY and CDR2 SMNVEV (reference sequence). V lost 5 bases and J 5 bases, leaving 25 bases between the germline ends. The CDR3 loop spans 18 amino acids.

This clone was counted once. CDR3 sequence reads: CASSLAPGTGGGYTF. DNA for the CDR3: TGTGCCAGCAGCTTAGCCCCGGGGACAGGGGGTGGCTACACCTTC. The chain links TRBV7-8 to TRBJ1-2; 11 positions match TRBD1. V gave up 0 bases and J gave up 7 bases; unmatched junction bases: 4. The CDR3 has 15 amino acids. Germline CDR1 and CDR2: SGHVS and FQNEAQ. The full variable domain, completed using reference TRBV7-8 and TRBJ1-2, is GAGVSQSPRYKVAKRGQDVALRCDPISGHVSLFWYQQALGQGPEFLTYFQNEAQLDKSGLPSDRFFAERPEGSVSTLKIQRTQQEDSAVYLCASSLAPGTGGGYTFGSGTRLTVV.

This clone was counted once. This rearrangement joins TRBV7-3 to TRBJ2-1; 8 bases line up with TRBD2. The CDR3 totals 15 residues. V gave up 5 bases and J gave up 2 bases; unmatched junction bases: 5. Looked up from germline, CDR1 is SGHTA and CDR2 is FQGTGA. CDR3 in DNA: TGTGCCAGCAGCCATGGACTAGCACCCTACAATGAGCAGTTCTTC. Its translation is CASSHGLAPYNEQFF.

The chain carries TRBV5-4 and TRBJ2-5, with D unclear. This CDR3 region has 12 residues. From germline, CDR1 is SGHNT and CDR2 YYREEE (reference sequence). V was pared by 0 bases and J by 5 bases, with 5 bases between. DNA of the CDR3: TGTGCCAGCAGCTTGGCCCGGGAGACCCAGTACTTC. Protein product: CASSLARETQYF.

This chain uses TRBV19 with TRBJ2-5; a weak D match, TRBD2 (5 bases). Germline values: CDR1 LNHDA, CDR2 SQIVND (reference sequence). The CDR3 sequence is 13 residues long. Trimming pared 1 base from V and 5 bases from J, leaving 8 bases between. The CDR3 region is CASSIGGGETQYF. In DNA form, the CDR3 reads TGTGCCAGTAGTATAGGAGGCGGGGAGACCCAGTACTTC. The entire variable domain, with the rest obtained from reference TRBV19 and TRBJ2-5, is as follows: DGGITQSPKYLFRKEGQNVTLSCEQNLNHDAMYWYRQDPGQGLRLIYYSQIVNDFQKGDIAEGYSVSREKKESFPLTVTSAQKNPTAFYLCASSIGGGETQYFGPGTRLLVL.

This rearrangement joins TRBV6-1 to TRBJ2-7, with D possibly matching TRBD1 (5 bases). Trimming left V 9 bases short and J 2 bases short, with 17 bases between. Per the germline V gene, CDR1 is MNHNS and CDR2 is SASEGT. This CDR3 is 14 amino acids long. The DNA for the CDR3 is TGTGCCAGTAAACCTACCAGGGCCCCCTACGAGCAGTACTTC. The encoded protein is CASKPTRAPYEQYF.

This clone appeared once. The chain combines TRBV5-8 with TRBJ1-2, with 7 nucleotides matching TRBD1. Germline V gives CDR1 SGHTS, CDR2 YDEGEE. CDR3 size: 14 residues. After removal of 5 bases from V and 4 bases from J, the junction contained 8 bases not matched to a gene. CDR3 nucleotides: TGTGCCAGCAGTCGAGGACAGGAGGGCTATGGCTACACCTTC. Protein product: CASSRGQEGYGYTF. Together with reference TRBV5-8 and TRBJ1-2, the CDR3 gives the full variable domain: EAGVTQSPTHLIKTRGQQATLRCSPISGHTSVYWYQQALGLGLQFLLWYDEGEERNRGNFPPRFSGRQFPNYSSELNVNALELEDSALYLCASSRGQEGYGYTFGSGTRLTVV.

The chain couples TRBV7-2 to TRBJ2-1; 7 bases are shared with TRBD2. Germline V gene data show CDR1 as SGHTA and CDR2 as FQGNSA. CDR3 length: 15 residues. With V trimmed by 5 bases and J by 4 bases, 8 bases remained unmatched. The CDR3, as DNA: TGTGCCAGCAGCCCAATGGCTAGCGGATACAATGAGCAGTTCTTC. It is translated as CASSPMASGYNEQFF.

V gene TRBV6-6 combines with J gene TRBJ1-2, with 7 bases aligning to TRBD1. Germline V gene lookup returns CDR1 MNHNY and CDR2 SVGAGI (reference sequence). Trimming removed 0 bases from V and 8 bases from J; junction bases left unmatched: 9. The CDR3 loop spans 15 amino acids. CDR3 in DNA: TGTGCCAGCAGTTACTCAGGGGGCTGGGTGGAGGGCTACACCTTC. Encoded protein: CASSYSGGWVEGYTF.

V gene TRBV5-5 combines with J gene TRBJ2-5; no clear D. CDR3 size: 18 residues. The V and J ends lost 1 base and 5 bases respectively, with 24 bases between them. Germline V gene sequence: CDR1 SGHKS, CDR2 YYEKEE (reference sequence). This CDR3 reads CASSLSRVGETGWETQYF. The CDR3 nucleotides read TGTGCCAGCAGCTTGAGTCGGGTTGGTGAGACGGGCTGGGAGACCCAGTACTTC. The complete variable domain, with remaining parts taken from reference TRBV5-5 and TRBJ2-5, reads DAGVTQSPTHLIKTRGQQVTLRCSPISGHKSVSWYQQVLGQGPQFIFQYYEKEERGRGNFPDRFSARQFPNYSSELNVNALLLGDSALYLCASSLSRVGETGWETQYFGPGTRLLVL.

V gene TRBV10-3 combines with J gene TRBJ2-7; tentatively, D is TRBD1 or TRBD2 (5 bases each). Germline CDR1 ENHRY, CDR2 SYGVKD. V was pared by 10 bases and J by 4 bases, with 20 bases between. This CDR3 comprises 14 residues. The CDR3 sequence: CATKERGSGYEQYF. The CDR3, as DNA: TGTGCCACAAAGGAAAGGGGTTCGGGGTACGAGCAGTACTTC.

The chain couples TRBV18 to TRBJ2-7, with 9 bases fitting TRBD2. The CDR3 runs to 17 residues. V was clipped by 1 base and J by 0 bases; unmatched bases: 7. CDR1 and CDR2 (germline): KGHSH, LQKENI. CDR3 protein: CASSPLGIAGDSYEQYF. The CDR3 DNA sequence: TGTGCCAGCTCACCACTAGGTATAGCGGGGGACTCCTACGAGCAGTACTTC.

This chain links TRBV18 with TRBJ2-1, with 11 bases identical to TRBD2. After removal of 6 bases from V and 4 bases from J, the junction contained 5 bases not matched to a gene. CDR1 KGHSH and CDR2 LQKENI come from the germline V gene. The CDR3 is made up of 15 amino acids. The CDR3 sequence: CASSSLAGGYNEQFF. Here the CDR3 DNA reads TGTGCCAGCTCGTCTCTAGCGGGGGGATACAATGAGCAGTTCTTC.

Comment on this clone: One end of the junction varies from germline; a read error may be responsible. The chain employs TRBV28 and TRBJ2-3; D is undetermined. Looked up from germline, CDR1 is MDHEN and CDR2 is SYDVKM. The CDR3 sequence is 13 residues long. CDR3 in amino acids: CASSPPVTNTQYF. The CDR3 DNA follows: TGTGCCAGCAGTCCCCCTGTCACAAATACGCAGTATTTT. The entire variable domain, with the rest obtained from reference TRBV28 and TRBJ2-3, is as follows: DVKVTQSSRYLVKRTGEKVFLECVQDMDHENMFWYRQDPGLGLRLIYFSYDVKMKEKGDIPEGYSVSREKKERFSLILESASTNQTSMYLCASSPPVTNTQYFGPGTRLTVL.

The CDR3 region has the DNA TGCGCCAGCAGCTTGCCCACAGTAAACACCGGGGAGCTGTTTTTT. Translation: CASSLPTVNTGELFF. This sequence joins TRBV5-1 and TRBJ2-2, with D unclear. There are 15 residues in the CDR3. Trimming left V 1 base short and J 2 bases short, with 9 bases between. Germline CDR1 SGHRS, CDR2 YFSETQ.

The chain carries TRBV5-1 and TRBJ1-3; no reliable D call. V was trimmed by 2 bases and J by 4 bases, leaving 16 bases between them. CDR1 is SGHRS and CDR2 is YFSETQ in the germline V gene. The CDR3 is 16 residues long. The CDR3 DNA sequence: TGCGCCAGCAGCTTAGGGCCGAATAACGGGGGAAACACCATATATTTT. It translates to CASSLGPNNGGNTIYF.

This chain links TRBV30 with TRBJ1-1, with 7 nucleotides matching TRBD1. V lost 2 bases and J lost 5; bases outside the gene matches: 8. This CDR3 is built from 14 residues. Germline-derived CDR1 and CDR2 are GTSNPN and SVGIG (reference sequence). Here the CDR3 reads CAWSIGQVGTEAFF. The DNA of the CDR3 is TGTGCCTGGAGTATAGGACAGGTGGGGACTGAAGCTTTCTTT.

The genes are TRBV19 and TRBJ1-4; D perhaps matches TRBD1 (5 bases). The CDR3 spans 15 residues. Germline V gene sequence: CDR1 LNHDA, CDR2 SQIVND (reference sequence). Trimming left V 3 bases short and J 3 bases short, with 11 bases between. CDR3 DNA: TGTGCCAGTAGTATCTCCGGGGCATCTAATGAAAAACTGTTTTTT. Residues: CASSISGASNEKLFF.